This T cell receptor (beta chain) emerged from a study of tumor and adjacent non-tumor tissue in lung cancer. Across the whole study: Some 3.9 million productive TCRbeta reads were obtained per sample on average. Overall study results and limits: Compared with tumor, normal lung showed significantly lower TCR diversity. In normal lung, the top 100 clones were significantly more dominant than in tumor.

TCRbeta libraries were built with three rounds of nested PCR, modified from ARM-PCR. TCRdb recomputed calls from the multiplex PCR reads with MiXCR, one row per CDR3 protein. This sample has about 110,000 distinct CDR3 sequences, with under 90% found just once. The template was RNA from unsorted bulk tissue. Chemotherapy-naive patients with new lung cancer underwent thoracic surgery in China, August–November 2014. About this clonotype: Its antigen is unidentified. The conserved phenylalanine or tryptophan normally closing the CDR3 is absent here, so this likely arose from a read error.

The sequenced sample consisted of lung tumor tissue. This receptor was obtained from a man aged 65 to 79 with non-small cell lung cancer.

The CDR3 DNA sequence: TGCAGTGGTAGGGGGCCGGGACCCAAAGAGACCCAGTACTTA. Translated: CSGRGPGPKETQYL. V gene TRBV20-1 combines with J gene TRBJ2-5, with 7 bases that match TRBD1. This CDR3 has 14 residues. Unmatched junction bases numbered 11, after V lost 7 bases and J lost 3 bases. Germline V gene sequence: CDR1 DFQATT, CDR2 SNEGSKA (reference sequence).